This T cell receptor (beta chain) was documented in a study of OX40 agonist ivuxolimab in advanced cancers. Some clones are missing from TCRdb's copy, which holds only in-frame ones; the method was immunoSEQ multiplex PCR. The sample contains some 75,000 clones, 65% to 90% of which appear only once. This receptor was identified in an adult with an advanced solid tumor such as melanoma, head and neck, liver or kidney cancer. The sequences come from CD4+ or CD8+ T cells sorted from blood, collected in a trial of the OX40 agonist ivuxolimab.

CDR3 sequence (DNA): TGTGCCAGCTCCGGGGTCGGGGGATATGGCTACACCTTC. Translated: CASSGVGGYGYTF. The chain carries TRBV6-1 and TRBJ1-2; D is possibly TRBD1 (5 bases). Deletions cut 8 bases from V and 5 bases from J, with 15 bases between. The CDR3 is made up of 13 amino acids. Germline-derived CDR1 and CDR2 are MNHNS and SASEGT.